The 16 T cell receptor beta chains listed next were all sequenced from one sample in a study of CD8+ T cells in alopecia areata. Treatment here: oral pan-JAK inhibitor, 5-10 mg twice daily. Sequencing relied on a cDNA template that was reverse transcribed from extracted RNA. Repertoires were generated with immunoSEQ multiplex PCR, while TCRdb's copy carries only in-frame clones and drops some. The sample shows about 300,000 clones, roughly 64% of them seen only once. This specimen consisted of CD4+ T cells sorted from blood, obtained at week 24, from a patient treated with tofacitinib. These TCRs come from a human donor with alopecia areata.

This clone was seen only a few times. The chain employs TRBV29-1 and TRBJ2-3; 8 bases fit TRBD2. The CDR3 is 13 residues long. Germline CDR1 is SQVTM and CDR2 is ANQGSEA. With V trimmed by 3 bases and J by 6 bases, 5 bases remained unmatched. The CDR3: CSVDAGGGDTQYF. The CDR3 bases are TGCAGCGTTGACGCGGGGGGCGGGGATACGCAGTATTTT.

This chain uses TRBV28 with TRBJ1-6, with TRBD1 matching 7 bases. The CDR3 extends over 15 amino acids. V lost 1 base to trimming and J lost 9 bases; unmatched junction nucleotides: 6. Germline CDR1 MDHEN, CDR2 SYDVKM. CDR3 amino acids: CASSLSAGGGSPLHF. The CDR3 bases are TGTGCCAGCAGTTTATCAGCAGGGGGAGGTTCACCCCTCCACTTT.

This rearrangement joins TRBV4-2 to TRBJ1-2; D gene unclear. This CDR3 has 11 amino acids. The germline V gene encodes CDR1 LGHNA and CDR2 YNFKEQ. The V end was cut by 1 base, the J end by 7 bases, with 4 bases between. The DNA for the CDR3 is TGTGCCAGCAGCCAAGTTGCTGGCTACACCTTC. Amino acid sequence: CASSQVAGYTF.

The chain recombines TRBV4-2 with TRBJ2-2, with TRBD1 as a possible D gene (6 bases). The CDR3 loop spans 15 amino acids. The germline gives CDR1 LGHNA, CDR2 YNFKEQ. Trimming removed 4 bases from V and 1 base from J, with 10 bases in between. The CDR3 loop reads CASSRPGQNTGELFF. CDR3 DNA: TGTGCCAGCAGCCGACCGGGACAGAACACCGGGGAGCTGTTTTTT.

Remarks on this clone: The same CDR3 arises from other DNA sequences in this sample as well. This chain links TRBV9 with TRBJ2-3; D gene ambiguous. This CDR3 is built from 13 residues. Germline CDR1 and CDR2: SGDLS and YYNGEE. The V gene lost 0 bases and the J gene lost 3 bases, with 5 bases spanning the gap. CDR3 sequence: CASSVEGTDTQYF. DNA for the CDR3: TGTGCCAGCAGCGTAGAAGGTACAGATACGCAGTATTTT.

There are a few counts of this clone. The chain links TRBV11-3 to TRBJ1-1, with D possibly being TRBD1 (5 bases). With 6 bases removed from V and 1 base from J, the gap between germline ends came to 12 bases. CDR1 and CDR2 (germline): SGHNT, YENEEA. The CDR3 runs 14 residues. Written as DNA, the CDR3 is TGTGCCAGCAGATCATCTCAGGGGAACACTGAAGCTTTCTTT. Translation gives CASRSSQGNTEAFF.

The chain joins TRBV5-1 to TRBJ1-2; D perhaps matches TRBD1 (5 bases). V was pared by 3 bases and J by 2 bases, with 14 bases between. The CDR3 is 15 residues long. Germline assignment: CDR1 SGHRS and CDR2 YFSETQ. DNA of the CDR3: TGCGCCAGCAGCTACGACAGAGATAACAACTATGGCTACACCTTC. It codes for CASSYDRDNNYGYTF.

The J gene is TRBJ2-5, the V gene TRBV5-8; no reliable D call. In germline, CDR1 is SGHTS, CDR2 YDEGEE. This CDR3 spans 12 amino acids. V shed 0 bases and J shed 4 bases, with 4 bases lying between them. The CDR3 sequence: CASSLVRETQYF. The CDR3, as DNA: TGTGCCAGCAGCTTGGTTCGAGAGACCCAGTACTTC. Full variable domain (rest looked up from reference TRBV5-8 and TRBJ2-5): EAGVTQSPTHLIKTRGQQATLRCSPISGHTSVYWYQQALGLGLQFLLWYDEGEERNRGNFPPRFSGRQFPNYSSELNVNALELEDSALYLCASSLVRETQYFGPGTRLLVL.

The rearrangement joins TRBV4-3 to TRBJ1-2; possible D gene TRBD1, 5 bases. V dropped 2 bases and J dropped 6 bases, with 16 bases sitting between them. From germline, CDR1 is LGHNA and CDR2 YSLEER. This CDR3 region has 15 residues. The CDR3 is CASSQSYRGADGYTF. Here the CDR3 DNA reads TGCGCCAGCAGCCAATCATATCGAGGGGCGGATGGCTACACCTTC.

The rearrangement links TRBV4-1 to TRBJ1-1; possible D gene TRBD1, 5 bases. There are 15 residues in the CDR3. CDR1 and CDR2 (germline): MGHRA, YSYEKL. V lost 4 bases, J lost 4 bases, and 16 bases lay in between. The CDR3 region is CASSPREGFGTEAFF. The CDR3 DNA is TGCGCCAGCAGCCCCCGGGAGGGGTTTGGCACTGAAGCTTTCTTT.

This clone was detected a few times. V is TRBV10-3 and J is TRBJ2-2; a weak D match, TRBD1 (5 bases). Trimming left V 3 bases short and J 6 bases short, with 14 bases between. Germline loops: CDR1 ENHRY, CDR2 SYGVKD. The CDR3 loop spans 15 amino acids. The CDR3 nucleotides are TGTGCCATCAGTGAAGGAGCTAGGGGCCCCGGGGAGCTGTTTTTT. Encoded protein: CAISEGARGPGELFF.

CDR3 in DNA: TGTGCCACCAGCAGACCATACAGGGGTAGGGGGGAGCAGTACTTC. The encoded protein is CATSRPYRGRGEQYF. The gene calls are TRBV15 and TRBJ2-7, with 7 bases fitting TRBD1. Germline V gene lookup returns CDR1 LNHNV and CDR2 YYDKDF (reference sequence). The CDR3 is made up of 15 amino acids. With V trimmed by 2 bases and J by 7 bases, 11 bases remained unmatched.

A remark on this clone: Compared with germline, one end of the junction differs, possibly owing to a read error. The CDR3 is CACSGTGDYEQYF. The CDR3 bases are TGTGCCTGCAGTGGGACAGGGGACTACGAGCAGTACTTC. The rearrangement uses TRBV30 and TRBJ2-7, with 10 nucleotides matching TRBD1. This CDR3 comprises 13 residues. Germline V gives CDR1 GTSNPN, CDR2 SVGIG (reference sequence). Supplemented by reference TRBV30 and TRBJ2-7, the full variable domain reads SQTIHQWPATLVQPVGSPLSLECTVEGTSNPNLYWYRQAAGRGLQLLFYSVGIGQISSEVPQNLSASRPQDRQFILSSKKLLLSDSGFYLCACSGTGDYEQYFGPGTRLTVT.

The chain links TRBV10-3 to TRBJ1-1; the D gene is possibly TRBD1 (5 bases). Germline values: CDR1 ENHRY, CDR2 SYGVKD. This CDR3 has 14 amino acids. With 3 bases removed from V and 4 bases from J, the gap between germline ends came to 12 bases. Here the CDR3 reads CAISEKGSVTEAFF. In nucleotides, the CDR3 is TGTGCCATCAGTGAAAAGGGGTCGGTCACTGAAGCTTTCTTT.

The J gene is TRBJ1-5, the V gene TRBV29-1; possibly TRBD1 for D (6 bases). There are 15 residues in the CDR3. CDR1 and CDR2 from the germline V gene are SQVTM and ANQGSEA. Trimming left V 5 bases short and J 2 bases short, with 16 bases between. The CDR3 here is CSVRIWAGGNQPQHF. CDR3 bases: TGCAGCGTTAGGATTTGGGCAGGGGGCAATCAGCCCCAGCATTTT.

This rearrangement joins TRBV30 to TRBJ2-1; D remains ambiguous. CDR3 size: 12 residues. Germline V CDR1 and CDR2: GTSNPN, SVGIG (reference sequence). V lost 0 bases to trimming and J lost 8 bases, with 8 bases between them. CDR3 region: CAWSVLRDEQFF. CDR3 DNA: TGTGCCTGGAGTGTACTTAGGGATGAGCAGTTCTTC.